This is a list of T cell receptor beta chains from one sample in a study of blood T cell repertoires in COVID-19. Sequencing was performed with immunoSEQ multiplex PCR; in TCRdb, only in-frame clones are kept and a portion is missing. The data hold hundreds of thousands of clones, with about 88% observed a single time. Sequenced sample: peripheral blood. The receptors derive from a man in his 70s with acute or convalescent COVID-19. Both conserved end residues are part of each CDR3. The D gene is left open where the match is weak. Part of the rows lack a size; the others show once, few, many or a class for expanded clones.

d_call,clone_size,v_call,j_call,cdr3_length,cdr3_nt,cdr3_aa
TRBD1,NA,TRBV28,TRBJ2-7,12,TGTGCCGTCGGACAGGGGCCTGACGAGCAGTACTTC,CAVGQGPDEQYF
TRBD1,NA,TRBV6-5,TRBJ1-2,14,TGTGCCAGCAGTTACTCCGGGACAGTGGGTGGCTACACCTTC,CASSYSGTVGGYTF
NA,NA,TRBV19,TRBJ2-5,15,TGTGCCAGTAGTATAAACCAGGGGGGACAAGAGACCCAGTACTTC,CASSINQGGQETQYF
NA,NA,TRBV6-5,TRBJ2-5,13,TGTGCCAGCAGAGATAGTCGAGAAGAGACCCAGTACTTC,CASRDSREETQYF
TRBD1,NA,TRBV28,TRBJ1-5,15,TGTGCCAGCACGTCCCGGGACAGGGTCAACCAGCCCCAGCATTTT,CASTSRDRVNQPQHF
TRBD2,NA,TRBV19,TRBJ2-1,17,TGTGCCAGTAGTCCCAGGACTAGCGGGAGGGTGGGCTATGAGCAGTTCTTC,CASSPRTSGRVGYEQFF
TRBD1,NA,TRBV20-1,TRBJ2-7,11,TGCAGTGCTAGAAGGGGGCAGGAGCAGTACTTC,CSARRGQEQYF
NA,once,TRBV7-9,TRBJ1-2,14,TGTGCCAGCAGCTTAGCGGGGGGGAGCAATGGCTACACCTTC,CASSLAGGSNGYTF
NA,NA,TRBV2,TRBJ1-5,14,TGTGCCAGCAGTGAAAGGGGAAGGGGGCAGCCCCAGCATTTT,CASSERGRGQPQHF
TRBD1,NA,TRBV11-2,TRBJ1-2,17,TGTGCCAGCAGCGCGATAGCCACAGGGGAGATGGGCTATGGCTACACCTTC,CASSAIATGEMGYGYTF
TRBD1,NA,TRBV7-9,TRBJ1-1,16,TGTGCCAGCAGCCGGGACAGGGGTCTAAGGAACACTGAAGCTTTCTTT,CASSRDRGLRNTEAFF
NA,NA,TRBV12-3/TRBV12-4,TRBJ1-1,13,TGTGCCAGCAGTCCAGGGTTTTTCACTGAAGCTTTCTTT,CASSPGFFTEAFF
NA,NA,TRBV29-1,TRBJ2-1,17,TGCAGCGTTGAAGAGAGCAGGGGCGACTTGTTTGACAATGAGCAGTTCTTC,CSVEESRGDLFDNEQFF